Listed here are 19 T cell receptor beta chains from one sample, sequenced in a study of CD8 T cells in ankylosing spondylitis. TCRdb re-called the 5' RACE reads with MiXCR, one entry per CDR3 protein. The top ten hold over 13% of the sample, which has under 200,000 distinct CDR3 sequences, 9.8% seen once. Sequencing was carried out using blood, either unsorted or a sorted T cell fraction (not recorded which). The receptors originated from a female donor with ankylosing spondylitis or in good health (not recorded which).

This clonotype was seen ten or more times. V gene TRBV28 combines with J gene TRBJ2-1; 10 nucleotides match TRBD1. The J segment lost 3 bases and the V segment lost 3 bases, leaving 5 bases of the junction unmatched. This CDR3 has 16 amino acids. Germline V gene sequence: CDR1 MDHEN, CDR2 SYDVKM. CDR3 in DNA: TGTGCCAGCAGTTTGGGGACAGGGGCGAGCTACAATGAGCAGTTCTTC. Translation: CASSLGTGASYNEQFF.

This clonotype was seen a handful of times. The genes are TRBV5-6 and TRBJ2-5; 8 nucleotides align to TRBD2. Per germline, CDR1 SGHDT and CDR2 YYEEEE. This CDR3 spans 17 amino acids. V dropped 2 bases and J dropped 5; count of bases not matched to a gene: 14. The CDR3 sequence: CASSLGGSGIVGETQYF. As DNA, the CDR3 is TGTGCCAGCAGCTTAGGCGGTAGCGGGATAGTGGGTGAGACCCAGTACTTC.

This clonotype was observed a handful of times. Here the CDR3 reads CSGRALNTGELFF. The CDR3, as DNA: TGCAGCGGGAGGGCCTTGAACACCGGGGAGCTGTTTTTT. This sequence joins TRBV29-1 and TRBJ2-2, with a weak D call TRBD2 (6 bases). Germline V gives CDR1 SQVTM, CDR2 ANQGSEA. CDR3 length: 13 amino acids. The V end lost 7 bases, the J end lost 1 base, and 10 bases lay between the germline ends.

Ten or more counts support this clonotype. The V and J genes are TRBV27 and TRBJ1-5; D not resolved. V lost 8 bases and J lost 1, with 9 bases in between. Germline CDR1 is MNHEY and CDR2 is SMNVEV (reference sequence). The CDR3 contains 13 residues. The CDR3 region has the DNA TGTGCCAGCGGTATGGGGAGCAATCAGCCCCAGCATTTT. It specifies CASGMGSNQPQHF.

In this sample, this clonotype turned up many times. This sequence joins TRBV5-1 and TRBJ2-7, with 8 bases identical to TRBD2. CDR1 SGHRS and CDR2 YFSETQ come from the germline V gene. The V gene end was trimmed by 4 bases and the J gene end by 3 bases; junction bases not matched to a gene: 12. The length of the CDR3 is 16 residues. The DNA of the CDR3 is TGCGCCAGCAGCCCCCGGGAGGGACCGGGCCACTACGAGCAGTACTTC. Amino acid sequence: CASSPREGPGHYEQYF.

This clonotype was counted at least ten times. The chain is built from TRBV12-3 or TRBV12-4 and TRBJ2-7; 7 nucleotides agree with TRBD2. The CDR3 runs to 14 residues. After removal of 5 bases from V and 2 bases from J, the junction contained 6 bases not matched to a gene. CDR3 residues: CASSPLAVTYEQYF. As DNA, the CDR3 is TGTGCCAGCAGTCCCCTAGCGGTGACCTACGAGCAGTACTTC.

The chain uses TRBV11-1 and TRBJ2-2, with no clear D. CDR1 is SGHAT, CDR2 FQDESV, per germline (reference sequence). V lost 0 bases to trimming and J lost 5 bases, with 19 bases between them. This CDR3 spans 18 amino acids. In DNA form, the CDR3 reads TGTGCCAGCAGCTTAGCGCCCACTTCACGAGCGTTAACCGGGGAGCTGTTTTTT. This gives the protein CASSLAPTSRALTGELFF.

The chain joins TRBV27 to TRBJ2-3; 7 bases agree with TRBD2. Germline V gene lookup returns CDR1 MNHEY and CDR2 SMNVEV (reference sequence). The CDR3 has 14 residues. V was clipped by 5 bases and J by 4 bases; unmatched bases: 6. This chain's CDR3 is CASSGVGGADTQYF. In DNA form, the CDR3 reads TGTGCCAGCAGTGGGGTTGGGGGGGCAGATACGCAGTATTTT.

This clonotype occurred once. V and J are TRBV27 and TRBJ1-2; TRBD1 might be the D (5 bases). V gave up 6 bases and J gave up 4 bases, with 21 bases separating them. This CDR3 has 16 residues. Germline V CDR1 and CDR2: MNHEY, SMNVEV (reference sequence). CDR3 loop: CASRTIARSGIYGYTF. The CDR3 coding sequence is TGTGCCAGCAGGACGATTGCGCGATCAGGGATCTATGGCTACACCTTC.

This clonotype was detected a few times. The gene calls are TRBV7-6 and TRBJ2-1, with 8 bases matching TRBD2. The trim removed 3 bases at V and 4 bases at J, leaving 8 bases unmatched. The length of the CDR3 is 16 residues. Germline V gene lookup returns CDR1 SGHVS and CDR2 FNYEAQ. DNA for the CDR3: TGTGCCAGCAGCTTGCAGACTAGCGCCCGATACAATGAGCAGTTCTTC. Translation: CASSLQTSARYNEQFF.

The chain joins TRBV7-2 to TRBJ2-3; no clear D gene. CDR1 is SGHTA and CDR2 is FQGNSA in the germline V gene. Trimming shortened V by 6 bases and J by 6 bases, and 19 bases separated the two germline ends. CDR3 size: 15 residues. CDR3 in amino acids: CASSSLRAKADTQYF. CDR3 in DNA: TGTGCCAGCAGTTCCCTACGGGCCAAAGCGGATACGCAGTATTTT.

The CDR3 region has the DNA TGTGCCAGCTCTCGGAGCTCCTACAATGAGCAGTTCTTC. Protein: CASSRSSYNEQFF. V is TRBV9 and J is TRBJ2-1; D is unclear. Germline-derived CDR1 and CDR2 are SGDLS and YYNGEE. The CDR3 covers 13 residues. Trimming pared 7 bases from V and 0 bases from J, leaving 8 bases between.

This clonotype appeared many times. V gene TRBV5-1 combines with J gene TRBJ1-1; 8 bases are shared with TRBD1. V dropped 4 bases and J dropped 2; count of bases not matched to a gene: 4. Germline loops: CDR1 SGHRS, CDR2 YFSETQ. The CDR3 is 14 amino acids. This CDR3 is CASSEGTGNTEAFF. DNA for the CDR3: TGCGCCAGCAGCGAGGGGACAGGTAACACTGAAGCTTTCTTT.

CDR3 sequence (DNA): TGCAGTGCCCCTAATGATGGTAACTATGGCTACACCTTC. This translates into CSAPNDGNYGYTF. V usage is TRBV20-1 and J usage is TRBJ1-2, with unresolved D. V was pared by 6 bases and J by 1 base, with 12 bases between. Germline V gene sequence: CDR1 DFQATT, CDR2 SNEGSKA (reference sequence). The CDR3 has 13 amino acids.

This clonotype was seen many times. The V gene is TRBV9, the J gene TRBJ2-7; 7 bases fit TRBD2. The CDR3 runs 13 residues. Trimming at V came to 0 bases and at J to 6 bases, leaving 3 bases not matched to a gene. Germline CDR1 and CDR2: SGDLS and YYNGEE. The CDR3 is CASSVGGGSEQYF. The CDR3 region has the DNA TGTGCCAGCAGCGTAGGGGGAGGGAGCGAGCAGTACTTC.

This clonotype turned up a few times. This chain uses TRBV9 with TRBJ2-2, with D possibly being TRBD2 (6 bases). The CDR3 spans 14 residues. Trimming shortened V by 5 bases and J by 6 bases, and 14 bases separated the two germline ends. In germline, CDR1 is SGDLS, CDR2 YYNGEE. Here the CDR3 reads CASSLASRAGELFF. As DNA, the CDR3 is TGTGCCAGCAGTCTAGCGTCCCGGGCCGGGGAGCTGTTTTTT.

A few counts support this clonotype. The J gene is TRBJ2-7, the V gene TRBV5-6, with 9 bases fitting TRBD2. This CDR3 is built from 15 residues. Germline V gene sequence: CDR1 SGHDT, CDR2 YYEEEE. The trim removed 0 bases at V and 2 bases at J, leaving 3 bases unmatched. Here the CDR3 reads CASSLVAGAPYEQYF. CDR3 sequence (DNA): TGTGCCAGCAGCTTGGTAGCGGGAGCACCCTACGAGCAGTACTTC.

The V and J genes are TRBV12-3 or TRBV12-4 and TRBJ2-1; weak D call: TRBD1 (7 bases). There are 13 residues in the CDR3. With 11 bases removed from V and 5 bases from J, the gap between germline ends came to 16 bases. The chain's CDR3 is CAVGGTVHNEQFF. In DNA, the CDR3 is TGTGCCGTCGGCGGGACAGTTCACAATGAGCAGTTCTTC.

This chain uses TRBV6-1 with TRBJ2-1, with 11 bases that match TRBD2. The CDR3 sequence is 18 residues long. Trimming cost V 6 bases and J 8 bases; bases outside gene matches: 18. Germline CDR1 MNHNS, CDR2 SASEGT. This chain's CDR3 is CASSQSPEASGRWYEQFF. The CDR3 DNA is TGTGCCAGCAGCCAGTCCCCAGAGGCTAGCGGGAGGTGGTATGAGCAGTTCTTC.